This TCR beta chain was sequenced during a study of cytomegalovirus exposure and HLA in healthy donors. Amplification used 60 Vbeta primers and 13 Jbeta primers. Some clones are missing from TCRdb's copy, which holds only in-frame ones; the method was immunoSEQ multiplex PCR. The data hold 110,000 to 150,000 clones, with 70% observed a single time. V lost 3 bases, J lost 5 bases, and 13 bases lay in between. Germline V lookup: CDR1 LNHDA, CDR2 SQIVND (reference sequence). This CDR3 has 14 residues. The sequence came from a woman in her sixties in good health and CMV-seropositive. The specimen sequenced was PBMCs. The chain couples TRBV19 to TRBJ2-5, with unresolved D. CDR3 sequence: CASSISSGLETQYF. The CDR3 region has the DNA TGTGCCAGTAGTATCTCGTCAGGATTGGAGACCCAGTACTTC.